The clone carrying this T cell receptor beta chain was observed a handful of times. No antigen is known for it. Those patients with uncontrolled infection, other autoimmune disease, pregnancy or lactation were excluded. The data are from a study of T cells in Graves' hyperthyroidism and ophthalmopathy. Findings of the study overall: Blood also showed most of the thyroid clonotypes that were expanded above 0.001. A 13 V-J signature model discriminated ophthalmopathy versus stable hyperthyroidism.

Germline CDR1 MGHRA, CDR2 YSYEKL. The CDR3 extends over 15 amino acids. The V gene lost 1 base and the J gene lost 2 bases, with 10 bases spanning the gap. Regions amplified from RNA transcripts were the TCR beta CDR3 regions. First-round RT-PCR targeting the TCR CDR3 was performed with the HTBI primer set. TCRdb called the multiplex PCR reads again in MiXCR, with one record for every CDR3 protein. The sample includes approximately 270,000 distinct CDR3 sequences, about 14% of them seen just once. The source of this sequence is a middle-aged woman with Graves' hyperthyroidism that later progressed to Graves' ophthalmopathy. Sequencing was done on a sample of blood. The J gene is TRBJ2-3, the V gene TRBV4-1, with D unclear. CDR3 sequence reads: CASSQVRFITDTQYF. The CDR3 DNA is TGCGCCAGCAGCCAAGTTCGGTTTATCACAGATACGCAGTATTTT.